This T cell receptor (beta chain) appears in the sequencing data of a study of CD8+CD57+ T cells in acquired aplastic anemia. Profiling of TCR beta VDJ combinations and CDR3 sequences used genomic DNA as template. TCRdb redid the calling of the reads with MiXCR, one entry per CDR3 protein. The table records about 180,000 distinct CDR3 sequences, 48% of them present only once. This clonotype appeared many times. The antigen remains unidentified. This CDR3 has 14 residues. CDR1 is MNHEY, CDR2 SVGAGI, per germline. Deletions cut 0 bases from V and 7 bases from J, with 10 bases between. Flow cytometry had shown expanded CD8+CD57+ cells in the patients chosen for sequencing. The study sampled blood from patients who had received no therapy. Findings of the study overall: Significant differences in CD8+ Simpson's diversity were not observed between patients and controls. In common between the patients and the controls were twenty-nine CD8+ CDR3 sequences.

J is TRBJ2-1 and V is TRBV6-5; a weak D match, TRBD1 (5 bases). This receptor was taken from a human donor with aplastic anemia. Sample: sorted CD4+, CD8+, or CD8+CD57+ T cells (not recorded which) from PBMCs. The CDR3 region is CASSYSGQSNEQFF. The CDR3 DNA reads as TGTGCCAGCAGTTACTCGGGGCAGAGTAATGAGCAGTTCTTC.